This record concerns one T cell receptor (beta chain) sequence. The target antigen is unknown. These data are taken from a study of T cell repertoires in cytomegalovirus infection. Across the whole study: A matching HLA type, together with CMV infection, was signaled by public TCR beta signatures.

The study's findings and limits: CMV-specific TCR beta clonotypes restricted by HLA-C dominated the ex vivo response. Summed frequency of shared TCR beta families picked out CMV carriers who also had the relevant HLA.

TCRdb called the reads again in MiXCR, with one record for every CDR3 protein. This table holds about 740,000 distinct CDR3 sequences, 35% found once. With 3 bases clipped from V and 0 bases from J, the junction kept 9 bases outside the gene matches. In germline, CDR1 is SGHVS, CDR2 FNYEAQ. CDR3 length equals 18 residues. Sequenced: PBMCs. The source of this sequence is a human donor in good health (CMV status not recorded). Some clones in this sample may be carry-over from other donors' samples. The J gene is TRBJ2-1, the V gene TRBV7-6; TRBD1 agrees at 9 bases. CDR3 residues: CASSFYSGTGSSYNEQFF. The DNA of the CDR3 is TGTGCCAGCAGCTTCTACTCCGGGACAGGGAGCTCCTACAATGAGCAGTTCTTC.